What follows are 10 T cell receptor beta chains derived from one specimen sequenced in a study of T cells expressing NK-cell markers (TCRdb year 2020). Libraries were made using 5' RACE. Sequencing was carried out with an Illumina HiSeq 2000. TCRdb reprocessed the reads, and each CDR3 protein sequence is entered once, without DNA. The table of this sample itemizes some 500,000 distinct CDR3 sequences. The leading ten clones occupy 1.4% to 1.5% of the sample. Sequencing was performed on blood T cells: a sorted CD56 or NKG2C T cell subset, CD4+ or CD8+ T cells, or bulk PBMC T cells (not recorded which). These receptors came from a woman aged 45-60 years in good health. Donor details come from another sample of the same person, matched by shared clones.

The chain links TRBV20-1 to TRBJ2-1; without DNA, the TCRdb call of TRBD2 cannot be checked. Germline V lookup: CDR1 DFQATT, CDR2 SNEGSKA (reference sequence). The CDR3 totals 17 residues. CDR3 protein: CSASGTSALMSVYEQFF.

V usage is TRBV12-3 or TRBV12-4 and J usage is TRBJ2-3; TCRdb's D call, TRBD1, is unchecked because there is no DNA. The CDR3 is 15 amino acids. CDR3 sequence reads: CASSSPGPRTDTQYF.

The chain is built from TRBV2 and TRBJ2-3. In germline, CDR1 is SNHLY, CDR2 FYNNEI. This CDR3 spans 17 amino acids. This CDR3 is CASSESGLIEDTDTQYF.

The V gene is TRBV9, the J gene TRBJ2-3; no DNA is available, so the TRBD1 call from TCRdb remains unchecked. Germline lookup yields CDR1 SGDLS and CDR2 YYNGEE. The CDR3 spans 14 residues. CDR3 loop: CASREGVSTDTQYF. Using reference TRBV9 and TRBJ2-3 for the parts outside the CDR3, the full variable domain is DSGVTQTPKHLITATGQRVTLRCSPRSGDLSVYWYQQSLDQGLQFLIQYYNGEERAKGNILERFSAQQFPDLHSELNLSSLELGDSALYFCASREGVSTDTQYFGPGTRLTVL.

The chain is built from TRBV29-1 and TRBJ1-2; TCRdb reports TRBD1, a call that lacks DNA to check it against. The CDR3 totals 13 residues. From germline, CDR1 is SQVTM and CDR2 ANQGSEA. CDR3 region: CSVQSVGGGGYTF.

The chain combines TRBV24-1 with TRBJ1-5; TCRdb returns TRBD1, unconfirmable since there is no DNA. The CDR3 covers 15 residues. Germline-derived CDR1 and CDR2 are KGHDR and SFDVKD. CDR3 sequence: CATSDTRDPNQPQHF.

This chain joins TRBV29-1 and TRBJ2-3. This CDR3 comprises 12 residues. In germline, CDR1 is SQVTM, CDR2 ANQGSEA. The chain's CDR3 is CSGLARGDTQYF.

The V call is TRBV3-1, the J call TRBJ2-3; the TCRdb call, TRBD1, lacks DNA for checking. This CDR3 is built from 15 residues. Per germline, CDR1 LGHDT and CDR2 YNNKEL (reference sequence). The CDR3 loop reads CASSQGGRGSDTQYF.

The CDR3 reads CASSENDGSLGRLYF. The V gene is TRBV2, the J gene TRBJ2-5; TCRdb's D gene call, TRBD2, goes unchecked for lack of DNA. This CDR3 contains 15 residues. Germline V gene sequence: CDR1 SNHLY, CDR2 FYNNEI.

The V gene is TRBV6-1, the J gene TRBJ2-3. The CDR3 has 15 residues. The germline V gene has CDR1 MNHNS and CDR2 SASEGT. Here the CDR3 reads CASSRLPVSTDTQYF.